This TCR beta chain was sequenced in a study of graft-versus-host responses after intestinal transplantation. Study observations and caveats: There were GvH clones found in recipient marrow, and some of them appeared first in ileum or blood.

CDR1 and CDR2 from the germline V gene are SEHNR and FQNEAQ (reference sequence). The CDR3 loop spans 14 amino acids. The V segment lost 1 base and the J segment 6 bases; nucleotides outside the gene matches: 0. To note about this clone: Its antigen is not identified.

Produced via immunoSEQ multiplex PCR; TCRdb's table is partial and in-frame only. The sample contains some 140,000 clones, about 93% of which appear only once. Sequencing was performed on unstimulated CD4+ T cells sorted from spleen or lymph node cells, taken before intestinal transplant. The TCR originated in a human donor who received an intestinal transplant. The V gene is TRBV7-9, the J gene TRBJ1-4, with TRBD1 matching 9 bases. The CDR3 nucleotides read TGTGCCAGCAGCTTAGGGACAGGGGATGAAAAACTGTTTTTT. Its translation: CASSLGTGDEKLFF.